A selection of T cell receptor beta chains follows, all from one sample in a study of T cell changes during pregnancy in multiple sclerosis. Data came from immunoSEQ multiplex PCR; TCRdb stores just in-frame clones and leaves some out. The sample carries approximately 98,000 clones, 92% recorded once. Source: peripheral blood, taken after pregnancy. These receptors all stem from a female donor in good health, enrolled as a control in a pregnancy study. The CDR3 runs from the conserved cysteine through the conserved F or W. The D gene is left open where the match is weak. Expanded clones are given a class, and other clones once, few, many or no size at all.

D gene: -
V gene: TRBV19
clone size: -
J gene: TRBJ2-7
CDR3 protein: CASSSRGGTGGYEQYF
CDR3 DNA: TGTGCCAGTAGTAGTAGGGGAGGCACAGGAGGATACGAGCAGTACTTC

D gene: TRBD2
V gene: TRBV10-3
clone size: -
J gene: TRBJ2-7
CDR3 protein: CAISWREEQYF
CDR3 DNA: TGTGCCATCAGTTGGCGGGAGGAGCAGTACTTC

D gene: -
V gene: TRBV9
clone size: -
J gene: TRBJ2-7
CDR3 protein: CASSVGGDEQYF
CDR3 DNA: TGTGCCAGCAGCGTAGGGGGCGACGAGCAGTACTTC

D gene: -
V gene: TRBV27
clone size: -
J gene: TRBJ2-3
CDR3 protein: CASSSRIEPDTQYF
CDR3 DNA: TGTGCCAGCAGTTCGAGGATCGAACCGGATACGCAGTATTTT

D gene: -
V gene: TRBV2
clone size: once
J gene: TRBJ2-1
CDR3 protein: CASELARREQFF
CDR3 DNA: TGTGCCAGCGAATTAGCTAGGAGAGAGCAGTTCTTC

D gene: -
V gene: TRBV6-1
clone size: -
J gene: TRBJ2-7
CDR3 protein: CASSQEEGSYEQYF
CDR3 DNA: TGTGCCAGCAGTCAGGAGGAAGGGTCCTACGAGCAGTACTTC

D gene: -
V gene: TRBV27
clone size: -
J gene: TRBJ2-1
CDR3 protein: CASSFPGGWEQFF
CDR3 DNA: TGTGCCAGCAGTTTTCCGGGGGGCTGGGAGCAGTTCTTC

D gene: -
V gene: TRBV28
clone size: -
J gene: TRBJ1-3
CDR3 protein: CASTSSGEAGNTIYF
CDR3 DNA: TGTGCCAGCACCTCCTCAGGGGAAGCTGGAAACACCATATATTTT

D gene: -
V gene: TRBV25-1
clone size: -
J gene: TRBJ2-1
CDR3 protein: CASKLSNNEQFF
CDR3 DNA: TGTGCCAGCAAGCTATCAAACAATGAGCAGTTCTTC

D gene: TRBD2
V gene: TRBV7-8
clone size: once
J gene: TRBJ2-3
CDR3 protein: CASSFSFSGYTDTQYF
CDR3 DNA: TGTGCCAGCAGCTTCTCCTTTAGCGGGTACACAGATACGCAGTATTTT

D gene: -
V gene: TRBV11-3
clone size: -
J gene: TRBJ2-2
CDR3 protein: CASSLVGSTGELFF
CDR3 DNA: TGTGCCAGCAGCTTAGTTGGCAGCACCGGGGAGCTGTTTTTT

D gene: TRBD1
V gene: TRBV6-1
clone size: once
J gene: TRBJ2-6
CDR3 protein: CASSEPGTGGSGANVLTF
CDR3 DNA: TGTGCCAGCAGTGAGCCCGGGACAGGGGGGTCTGGGGCCAACGTCCTGACTTTC

D gene: -
V gene: TRBV19
clone size: -
J gene: TRBJ1-6
CDR3 protein: CASSLLAGDNSPLHF
CDR3 DNA: TGTGCCAGTAGTCTCCTGGCGGGAGATAATTCACCCCTCCACTTT

D gene: TRBD2
V gene: TRBV4-1
clone size: -
J gene: TRBJ2-3
CDR3 protein: CASSQTSIADTQYF
CDR3 DNA: TGCGCCAGCAGCCAGACTAGCATCGCAGATACGCAGTATTTT

D gene: -
V gene: TRBV7-9
clone size: -
J gene: TRBJ1-1
CDR3 protein: CASSPPTIRVGTEAFF
CDR3 DNA: TGTGCCAGCAGCCCTCCCACCATCAGGGTAGGGACTGAAGCTTTCTTT

D gene: TRBD2
V gene: TRBV5-4
clone size: once
J gene: TRBJ2-3
CDR3 protein: CASSPLISGRGTDTQYF
CDR3 DNA: TGTGCCAGCAGCCCCCTCATTAGCGGGAGGGGGACAGATACGCAGTATTTT

D gene: -
V gene: TRBV7-9
clone size: once
J gene: TRBJ2-5
CDR3 protein: CASSPSETQYF
CDR3 DNA: TGTGCCAGCAGCCCGAGTGAGACCCAGTACTTC

D gene: -
V gene: TRBV5-6
clone size: -
J gene: TRBJ2-1
CDR3 protein: CASSLRGVEFF
CDR3 DNA: TGTGCCAGCAGCTTGAGGGGTGTAGAGTTCTTC

D gene: -
V gene: TRBV11-1
clone size: few
J gene: TRBJ2-7
CDR3 protein: CASSWDKYTYEQYF
CDR3 DNA: TGTGCCAGCAGCTGGGACAAATATACCTACGAGCAGTACTTC

D gene: TRBD2
V gene: TRBV6-1
clone size: -
J gene: TRBJ2-3
CDR3 protein: CASSEAGLAGQYF
CDR3 DNA: TGTGCCAGCAGTGAAGCGGGACTAGCTGGGCAGTATTTT

D gene: -
V gene: TRBV6-1
clone size: -
J gene: TRBJ1-1
CDR3 protein: CASITGNTEAFF
CDR3 DNA: TGTGCCAGCATCACAGGGAACACTGAAGCTTTCTTT

D gene: TRBD2
V gene: TRBV19
clone size: -
J gene: TRBJ2-7
CDR3 protein: CASSETGLAGLEQYF
CDR3 DNA: TGTGCCAGTAGTGAAACGGGACTAGCGGGACTCGAGCAGTACTTC

D gene: TRBD1
V gene: TRBV19
clone size: few
J gene: TRBJ1-1
CDR3 protein: CASSRQGVGGTEAFF
CDR3 DNA: TGTGCCAGTAGCCGACAGGGTGTTGGAGGGACTGAAGCTTTCTTT

D gene: TRBD2
V gene: TRBV27
clone size: -
J gene: TRBJ2-7
CDR3 protein: CASSFGLAGKNEQYF
CDR3 DNA: TGTGCCAGCAGTTTCGGGCTAGCGGGTAAGAACGAGCAGTACTTC

D gene: -
V gene: TRBV28
clone size: -
J gene: TRBJ2-3
CDR3 protein: CASNRAVTDTQYF
CDR3 DNA: TGTGCCAGCAACAGGGCGGTGACAGATACGCAGTATTTT

D gene: TRBD2
V gene: TRBV5-1
clone size: -
J gene: TRBJ2-5
CDR3 protein: CASSSQPGLAGGGETQYF
CDR3 DNA: TGCGCCAGCAGCTCTCAACCTGGACTAGCGGGAGGGGGAGAGACCCAGTACTTC

D gene: -
V gene: TRBV21-1
clone size: once
J gene: TRBJ2-7
CDR3 protein: CASSMGDEGESYEQYF
CDR3 DNA: TGTGCCAGCAGCATGGGAGATGAGGGAGAGAGCTACGAGCAGTACTTC

D gene: TRBD2
V gene: TRBV2
clone size: -
J gene: TRBJ2-5
CDR3 protein: CASNPGGARYQETQYF
CDR3 DNA: TGTGCCAGCAACCCGGGAGGGGCCCGATACCAAGAGACCCAGTACTTC

D gene: TRBD2
V gene: TRBV6-6
clone size: -
J gene: TRBJ2-7
CDR3 protein: CASDAGGSYEQYF
CDR3 DNA: TGTGCCAGCGACGCGGGGGGCTCCTACGAGCAGTACTTC

D gene: -
V gene: TRBV6-6
clone size: -
J gene: TRBJ1-4
CDR3 protein: CASGLRRAESELFF
CDR3 DNA: TGTGCCAGCGGTCTAAGACGTGCCGAGAGCGAACTGTTTTTT

D gene: -
V gene: TRBV9
clone size: -
J gene: TRBJ2-6
CDR3 protein: CAGSVSSSGANVLTF
CDR3 DNA: TGTGCCGGCAGCGTATCGAGCTCTGGGGCCAACGTCCTGACTTTC

D gene: TRBD2
V gene: TRBV19
clone size: once
J gene: TRBJ2-1
CDR3 protein: CASSILTSGRASFNEQFF
CDR3 DNA: TGTGCCAGTAGTATACTAACTAGCGGGAGGGCATCGTTCAATGAGCAGTTCTTC

D gene: -
V gene: TRBV2
clone size: -
J gene: TRBJ2-2
CDR3 protein: CASTTMGASNTGELFF
CDR3 DNA: TGTGCCAGCACCACCATGGGGGCCTCGAACACCGGGGAGCTGTTTTTT

D gene: TRBD1
V gene: TRBV5-1
clone size: -
J gene: TRBJ2-6
CDR3 protein: CASSLWTGLNSGANVLTF
CDR3 DNA: TGCGCCAGCAGCCTATGGACAGGGCTCAACTCTGGGGCCAACGTCCTGACTTTC

D gene: TRBD1
V gene: TRBV27
clone size: -
J gene: TRBJ1-1
CDR3 protein: CASSSADRGGIGDTEAFF
CDR3 DNA: TGTGCCAGCAGTTCCGCCGACAGGGGGGGGATAGGGGACACTGAAGCTTTCTTT

D gene: TRBD1
V gene: TRBV27
clone size: -
J gene: TRBJ1-4
CDR3 protein: CASSLSQGAGEKLFF
CDR3 DNA: TGTGCCAGCAGTTTATCTCAGGGGGCGGGTGAAAAACTGTTTTTT

D gene: TRBD1
V gene: TRBV19
clone size: -
J gene: TRBJ1-3
CDR3 protein: CASSLPGQGTNTIYF
CDR3 DNA: TGTGCCAGTAGTCTTCCGGGACAGGGGACAAACACCATATATTTT

D gene: -
V gene: TRBV6-1
clone size: -
J gene: TRBJ1-4
CDR3 protein: CASSSLNARKLFF
CDR3 DNA: TGTGCCAGCAGTTCTCTTAACGCTCGGAAACTGTTTTTT

D gene: -
V gene: TRBV28
clone size: -
J gene: TRBJ1-2
CDR3 protein: CASSDSLYGYTF
CDR3 DNA: TGTGCCAGCAGTGACAGTCTCTATGGCTACACCTTC

D gene: -
V gene: TRBV10-2
clone size: -
J gene: TRBJ2-1
CDR3 protein: CASSETSPGRNEQFF
CDR3 DNA: TGCGCCAGCAGCGAAACTAGTCCTGGAAGAAATGAGCAGTTCTTC

D gene: -
V gene: TRBV7-9
clone size: -
J gene: TRBJ1-1
CDR3 protein: CASSPPGGIWDTEAFF
CDR3 DNA: TGTGCCAGCAGCCCCCCGGGGGGGATCTGGGACACTGAAGCTTTCTTT

D gene: TRBD1
V gene: TRBV2
clone size: -
J gene: TRBJ1-5
CDR3 protein: CASRTGQGGSNQPQHF
CDR3 DNA: TGTGCCAGCAGGACAGGGCAAGGGGGAAGCAATCAGCCCCAGCATTTT

D gene: -
V gene: TRBV19
clone size: -
J gene: TRBJ2-1
CDR3 protein: CASRGEQFF
CDR3 DNA: TGTGCCAGTCGAGGTGAGCAGTTCTTC

D gene: TRBD1
V gene: TRBV5-6
clone size: -
J gene: TRBJ1-2
CDR3 protein: CASSDTGDRVGYTF
CDR3 DNA: TGTGCCAGCAGTGACACGGGGGACAGGGTAGGCTACACCTTC

D gene: -
V gene: TRBV10-3
clone size: -
J gene: TRBJ2-7
CDR3 protein: CAISGGPSTPSYEQYF
CDR3 DNA: TGTGCCATCAGTGGTGGGCCTAGCACTCCCTCCTACGAGCAGTACTTC

D gene: -
V gene: TRBV5-1
clone size: -
J gene: TRBJ2-3
CDR3 protein: CASSLVRETQYF
CDR3 DNA: TGCGCCAGCAGCTTGGTACGGGAGACGCAGTATTTT

D gene: -
V gene: TRBV27
clone size: -
J gene: TRBJ2-1
CDR3 protein: CASSFGGEQFF
CDR3 DNA: TGTGCCAGCAGTTTCGGGGGTGAGCAGTTCTTC

D gene: -
V gene: TRBV7-2
clone size: -
J gene: TRBJ2-6
CDR3 protein: CASSLSGSGANVLTF
CDR3 DNA: TGTGCCAGCAGCTTATCCGGCTCTGGGGCCAACGTCCTGACTTTC

D gene: -
V gene: TRBV7-6
clone size: -
J gene: TRBJ2-5
CDR3 protein: CASSLTGHTLETQYF
CDR3 DNA: TGTGCCAGCAGCTTAACGGGACATACACTGGAGACCCAGTACTTC

D gene: -
V gene: TRBV20-1
clone size: -
J gene: TRBJ2-5
CDR3 protein: CSATSGTQYF
CDR3 DNA: TGCAGTGCTACGAGCGGGACCCAGTACTTC

D gene: TRBD1
V gene: TRBV10-3
clone size: -
J gene: TRBJ2-5
CDR3 protein: CAISEEGAKQETQYF
CDR3 DNA: TGTGCCATCAGTGAGGAGGGGGCGAAACAAGAGACCCAGTACTTC

D gene: -
V gene: TRBV7-3
clone size: -
J gene: TRBJ1-1
CDR3 protein: CASSLTSTDQAFF
CDR3 DNA: TGTGCCAGCAGCTTAACGTCGACAGATCAAGCTTTCTTT

D gene: TRBD1
V gene: TRBV19
clone size: -
J gene: TRBJ1-3
CDR3 protein: CASSTRTGGNTIYF
CDR3 DNA: TGTGCCAGTAGTACTCGGACAGGGGGAAACACCATATATTTT

D gene: -
V gene: TRBV5-1
clone size: -
J gene: TRBJ2-7
CDR3 protein: CASSYSGLAHYEQYF
CDR3 DNA: TGCGCCAGCAGCTACTCGGGGCTAGCGCACTACGAGCAGTACTTC

D gene: -
V gene: TRBV6-6
clone size: -
J gene: TRBJ2-7
CDR3 protein: CASSERGGSYEQYF
CDR3 DNA: TGTGCCAGCAGCGAAAGGGGGGGCTCCTACGAGCAGTACTTC

D gene: TRBD1
V gene: TRBV6-4
clone size: -
J gene: TRBJ1-5
CDR3 protein: CASSDLDRGKDQPQHF
CDR3 DNA: TGTGCCAGCAGTGACTTAGACAGGGGAAAAGATCAGCCCCAGCATTTT

D gene: -
V gene: TRBV18
clone size: -
J gene: TRBJ2-7
CDR3 protein: CASSPEAAYRNYEQYF
CDR3 DNA: TGTGCCAGCTCACCTGAGGCTGCCTATAGAAACTACGAGCAGTACTTC